A selection of T cell receptor beta chains follows, all from one sample in a study of blood T cell repertoires in COVID-19. Clones were sequenced by immunoSEQ multiplex PCR, and TCRdb holds only the in-frame ones, with some missing. The repertoire holds approximately 130,000 clones, with more than 75% as singletons. The sequenced sample was peripheral blood. The origin of the receptors is a man aged 55 to 69 with acute or convalescent COVID-19. Each CDR3 is given with its conserved first and last residue.

v_gene,CDR3aa
TRBV24-1,CATSDFRETNTGELFF
TRBV6-2/TRBV6-3,CASSEALQPQHF
TRBV9,CASSPTGTSGSDEQFF
TRBV19,CASSVTGGAAWDGYTF
TRBV5-6,CASSPTRGFYNEQFF
TRBV11-2,CASPATGGSYEQYF
TRBV7-2,CASSLGTGRGYTF
TRBV3-1/TRBV3-2,CASSPTGTSDIFGQYF
TRBV9,CASSVGDRLDEQFF
TRBV18,CASSPLGVESGNQPQHF
TRBV7-6,CASSLELGRNTGELFF
TRBV21-1,CASRGQGAGYGYTF
TRBV3-1/TRBV3-2,CASSQLRTANSPLHF
TRBV27,CASSWGQGGISPLHF
TRBV4-2,CASSQDVGGADTGELFF
TRBV5-5,CASSPVGGLEQFF
TRBV5-6,CASSLGASGSSTDTQYF
TRBV5-1,CASSLRDSTSYEQYF
TRBV13,CASSLGAGAGDTQYF
TRBV5-1,CASSLGQGGDGYTF
TRBV5-1,CASSLAGYSYEQYF
TRBV27,CASSLSKGLAGVIDTQYF
TRBV25-1,CASSESDSPNSPLHF
TRBV27,CASSTQGRATGELFF
TRBV3-1/TRBV3-2,CASSLSGANVLTF
TRBV5-5,CASSFGGPRRTEAFF
TRBV4-2,CASSQDAGGQRFYEAFF
TRBV7-9,CASSEGDEQYF
TRBV9,CASSVAVGREWEQFF
TRBV7-2,CASSSGTAINEQFF
TRBV5-4,CASSLGAGLAKNIQYF
TRBV9,CASSVPVTGSYGYTF
TRBV10-3,CAISGGTTNTGELFF
TRBV29-1,CSVLAGSNEQFF
TRBV7-2,CASRPSTGYETQYF